This T cell receptor (beta chain) was obtained from a study of T-cell memory formation after mild COVID-19. Study-wide results and limits: Certain responding clones were present in pre-infection memory, suggesting participation of cross-reactive memory. Among contracting clones, CD4+ were mainly CM/EM and CD8+ enriched in EMRA.

Amplification by 5'RACE using constant-segment primers produced TCR alpha and TCR beta cDNA libraries that carried sample barcodes and UMIs. TCRdb re-called the 5' RACE reads through MiXCR, storing one row per CDR3 protein. The table has approximately 65,000 distinct CDR3 sequences, 9% to 9.5% seen once; the top ten hold about 1%. CDR3 length: 17 residues. CDR1 is DFQATT and CDR2 is SNEGSKA in the germline V gene (reference sequence). V lost 1 base to trimming and J lost 1 base, with 18 bases between them. A remark on this clonotype: The antigen is undetermined.

This chain connects TRBV20-1 to TRBJ2-3, with D perhaps TRBD1 (5 bases). The source is a man between 18 and 29 years old who had mild COVID-19 (a few samples of this study predate the infection). Cell type and time point are not known. The specimen sequenced was PBMCs or a T cell subset sorted from them (not recorded which). CDR3 sequence reads: CSARASGRVGGTDTQYF. For the CDR3, the DNA is TGCAGTGCTAGAGCATCAGGCAGGGTAGGGGGCACAGATACGCAGTATTTT.